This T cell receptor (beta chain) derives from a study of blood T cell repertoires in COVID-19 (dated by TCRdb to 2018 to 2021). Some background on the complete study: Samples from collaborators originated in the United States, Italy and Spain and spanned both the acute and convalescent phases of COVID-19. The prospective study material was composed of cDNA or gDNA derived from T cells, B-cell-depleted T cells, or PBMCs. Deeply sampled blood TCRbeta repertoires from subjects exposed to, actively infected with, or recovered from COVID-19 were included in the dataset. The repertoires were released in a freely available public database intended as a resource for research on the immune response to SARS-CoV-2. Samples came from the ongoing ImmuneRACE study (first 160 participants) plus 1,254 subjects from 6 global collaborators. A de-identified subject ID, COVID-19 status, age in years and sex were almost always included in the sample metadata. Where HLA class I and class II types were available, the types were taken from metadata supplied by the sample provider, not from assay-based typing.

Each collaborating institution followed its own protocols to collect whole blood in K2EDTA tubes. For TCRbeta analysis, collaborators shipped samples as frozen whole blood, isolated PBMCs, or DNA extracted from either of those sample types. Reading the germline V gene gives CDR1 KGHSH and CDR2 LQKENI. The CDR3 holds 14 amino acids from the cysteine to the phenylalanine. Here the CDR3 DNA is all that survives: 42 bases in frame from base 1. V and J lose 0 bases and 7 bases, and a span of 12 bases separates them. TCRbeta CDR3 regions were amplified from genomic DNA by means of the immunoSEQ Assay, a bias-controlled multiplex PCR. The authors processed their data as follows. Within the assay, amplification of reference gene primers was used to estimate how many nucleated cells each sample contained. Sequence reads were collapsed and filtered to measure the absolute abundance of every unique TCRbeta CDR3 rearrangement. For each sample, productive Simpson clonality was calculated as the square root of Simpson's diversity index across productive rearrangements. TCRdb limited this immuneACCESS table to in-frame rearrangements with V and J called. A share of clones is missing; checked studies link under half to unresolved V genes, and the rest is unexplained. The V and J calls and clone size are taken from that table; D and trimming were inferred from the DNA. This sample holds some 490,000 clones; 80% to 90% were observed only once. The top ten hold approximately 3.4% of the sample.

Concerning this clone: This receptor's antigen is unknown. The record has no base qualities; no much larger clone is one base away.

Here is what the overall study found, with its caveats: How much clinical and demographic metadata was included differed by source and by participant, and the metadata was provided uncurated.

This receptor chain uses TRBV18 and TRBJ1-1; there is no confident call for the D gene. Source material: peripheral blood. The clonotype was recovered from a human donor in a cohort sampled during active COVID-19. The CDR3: CASSPPTLGLEAFF. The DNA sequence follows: TGTGCCAGCTCACCACCGACTCTTGGCCTTGAAGCTTTCTTT.